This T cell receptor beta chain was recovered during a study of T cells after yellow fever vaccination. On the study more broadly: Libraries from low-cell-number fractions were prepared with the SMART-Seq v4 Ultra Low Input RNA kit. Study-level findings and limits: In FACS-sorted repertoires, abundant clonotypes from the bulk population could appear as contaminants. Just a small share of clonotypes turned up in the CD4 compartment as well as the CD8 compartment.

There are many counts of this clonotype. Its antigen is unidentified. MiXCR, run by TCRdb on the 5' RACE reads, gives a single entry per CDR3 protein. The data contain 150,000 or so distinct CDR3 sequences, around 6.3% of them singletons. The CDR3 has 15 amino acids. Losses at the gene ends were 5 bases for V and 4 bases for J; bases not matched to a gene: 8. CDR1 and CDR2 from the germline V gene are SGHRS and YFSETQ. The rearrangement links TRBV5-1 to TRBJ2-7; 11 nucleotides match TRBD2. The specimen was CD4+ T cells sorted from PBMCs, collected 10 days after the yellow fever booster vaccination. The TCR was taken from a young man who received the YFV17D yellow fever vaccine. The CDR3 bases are TGCGCCAGCAGTTACTCCGGGACTAGCGGTTACGAGCAGTACTTC. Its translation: CASSYSGTSGYEQYF.